This is a list of T cell receptor beta chains from one sample in a study of breast tumors, draining lymph nodes, adjacent tissues. TCRdb reprocessed the multiplex PCR reads with MiXCR, giving one entry per CDR3 protein. This table has about 180,000 distinct CDR3 sequences, roughly a third appearing once. Sequencing was carried out using axillary lymph node tissue. All receptors come from a female donor with breast cancer. Some clones in this sample may be carry-over from other donors' samples. The CDR3 runs from the conserved cysteine through the conserved F or W. The D gene is left open where the match is weak. Clone size is given for some rows only: seen once, a few or many times, or a class if the clone is expanded.

d_call cdr3_length j_call v_call clone_size cdr3_nt cdr3_aa
TRBD1 13 TRBJ2-7 TRBV5-1 many TGCGCCAGCAGCCGGGGACAGTTATACGAGCAGTACTTC CASSRGQLYEQYF
. 14 TRBJ1-1 TRBV18 few TGTGCCAGCTCACCCCGGGCGGGGGACACTGAAGCTTTCTTT CASSPRAGDTEAFF
. 15 TRBJ2-2 TRBV9 . TGTGCCAGCAACAATAGACACCGGAACACCGGGGAGCTGTTTTTT CASNNRHRNTGELFF
. 15 TRBJ1-1 TRBV7-9 . TGTGCCAGCAGCCCGGGACCGGAGGGGAACACTGAAGCTTCCTTT CASSPGPEGNTEASF
. 15 TRBJ2-5 TRBV7-9 . TGTGCCAGCAGCTTGGGTGGGACCAGTCAAGAGACCCAGTACTTC CASSLGGTSQETQYF
. 13 TRBJ2-5 TRBV28 few TGTGCCAGCAGTCCTCAGGGCGTAGAGACCCAGTACTTC CASSPQGVETQYF
. 16 TRBJ2-3 TRBV5-8 many TGTGCCAGCAGCCCTGTCGCCAGGGGTAGCACAGATACGCAGTATTTT CASSPVARGSTDTQYF
. 13 TRBJ1-2 TRBV12-3/TRBV12-4 many TGTGCCAGCAGTTTAGCGGGGCTGGATGGCTACACCTTC CASSLAGLDGYTF
TRBD1 14 TRBJ2-7 TRBV25-1 many TGTGCCAGCAGTGATTGGGACAGCTCCTACGAGCAGTACTTC CASSDWDSSYEQYF
. 15 TRBJ1-5 TRBV6-1 few TGTGCCAGCAGTGAGTCAGTTGTTAGCAATCAGCCCCAGCATTTT CASSESVVSNQPQHF
. 16 TRBJ1-1 TRBV18 . TGTGCCAGCTCACCACCTAGGGGACGGAGGAACACTGAAGCTTTCTTT CASSPPRGRRNTEAFF
TRBD1 16 TRBJ2-2 TRBV2 . TGTGCCATCAAGACAGGGGTTGAGAGAAACACCGGGGAGCTGTTTTTT CAIKTGVERNTGELFF
. 15 TRBJ2-5 TRBV9 many TGTGCCAGCAGCGTAGCCTCGGGAAGACAAGAGACCCAGTACTTC CASSVASGRQETQYF
TRBD1 16 TRBJ2-1 TRBV15 . TGTGCCACCAGCAGAGGAAGAGGGACAGTTGACAATGAGCAGTTCTTC CATSRGRGTVDNEQFF
. 14 TRBJ1-1 TRBV28 . TGTGCCAGCAGTTTAAAAAGACGTCTTGCTGAAGCTTTCTTT CASSLKRRLAEAFF
. 14 TRBJ2-7 TRBV6-6 many TGTGCCAGCCGATTGAACAGTCGTGCTTACGAGCAGTACTTC CASRLNSRAYEQYF
. 16 TRBJ1-6 TRBV3-1 . TGTGCCAGCGGCAGTGTCCAACCGGACCATGGGTCACCCCTCCACTTT CASGSVQPDHGSPLHF
TRBD1 17 TRBJ1-5 TRBV29-1 . TGCAGCGTTGACGGAACTGCGGGACAGGGGTCGGCAGAGACCCAGCATTTT CSVDGTAGQGSAETQHF
TRBD2 19 TRBJ2-3 TRBV20-1 . TGCAGTGCTAGGTGGAATTTGCTCGGGACTAGCGGGAGACCAGATACGCAGTATTTT CSARWNLLGTSGRPDTQYF
TRBD1 15 TRBJ2-1 TRBV19 many TGTGCCAGTAGTGAATCCGGGACAGTCAACAATGAGCAGTTCTTC CASSESGTVNNEQFF
. 12 TRBJ1-5 TRBV2 many TGTGCCAGCACTCTGGGGAACCAGCCCCAGCATTTT CASTLGNQPQHF
. 13 TRBJ2-1 TRBV28 . TGTGCCAGCAAGTGGACTAACTACAATGAGCAGTTCTTC CASKWTNYNEQFF
TRBD2 14 TRBJ2-7 TRBV2 . TGTGCGACGTGGCGGGGGGCGAGCTCCTACGAGCAGTACTTC CATWRGASSYEQYF
. 12 TRBJ2-6 TRBV13 . TGTGCCAGCAGCCAGGACAGAGAGACTGAAGCTTTC CASSQDRETEAF
. 18 TRBJ1-6 TRBV28 many TGTGCCAGCAGTTTATTATGGGCCCAAGGCTCCTATAATTCACCCCTCCACTTT CASSLLWAQGSYNSPLHF
. 14 TRBJ2-3 TRBV6-1 . TGTGCCAGCGGCGGCGCCCTAGACGCAGATACGCAGTATTTT CASGGALDADTQYF
. 11 TRBJ2-5 TRBV27 many TGTGCCAGCGCGGATCGGGAGACCCAGTACTTC CASADRETQYF
TRBD1 14 TRBJ2-5 TRBV9 many TGTGCCAGCAGCGGTCGACAGGGAATGGAGACCCAGTCCTTC CASSGRQGMETQSF
TRBD1 15 TRBJ1-2 TRBV7-2 . TGTGCCAGCAGCTTAGGACAGGGCGAAAACTATGGCTACACCTTC CASSLGQGENYGYTF
. 13 TRBJ2-5 TRBV28 many TGTGCCAGCAGTTTTTATCTAGGGAACACCCAGTACTTC CASSFYLGNTQYF
TRBD2 16 TRBJ2-1 TRBV27 few TGTGCCAGCAGCCCCGCCGGGACTAGCGGGGCAGGGAAGCAGTTCTTC CASSPAGTSGAGKQFF
TRBD1 14 TRBJ1-2 TRBV2 many TGTGCCAGCAGTTCGGGACAGGGGGCGCGGGGCTACACCTTC CASSSGQGARGYTF
. 19 TRBJ2-6 TRBV5-1 many TGCGCCAGCAGCCTTCAGACAGCCGTCCCGTTCTCTGGGGCCAACGTCCTGACTTTC CASSLQTAVPFSGANVLTF
. 14 TRBJ1-5 TRBV19 many TGTGCCAGTAGAGCCGGGACCCAGGGTCAGCCCCAGCATTTT CASRAGTQGQPQHF
TRBD2 16 TRBJ2-1 TRBV27 many TGTGCCAGCACCTTATCGTCGGGGGGAGGGTACAATGAGCAGTTCTTC CASTLSSGGGYNEQFF
TRBD1 14 TRBJ1-2 TRBV5-5 many TGTGCCAGCAGCTTGGTGACAGGGGATCAAGGCTACACCTTC CASSLVTGDQGYTF
. 15 TRBJ1-5 TRBV7-9 . TGTGCCAGCAGCTTAACTGGTATTAGCAATCACCCCAAGCATTTT CASSLTGISNHPKHF
TRBD1 16 TRBJ1-6 TRBV19 . TGTGCCAGTGGTAGCGTACAGGGGGCGCGCAGTTCACCCCTCCACTTT CASGSVQGARSSPLHF
. 13 TRBJ1-1 TRBV15 . TGTACCACCAGCATTGGATCGAACACTGAAGCTTTCTTT CTTSIGSNTEAFF
TRBD1 15 TRBJ2-3 TRBV28 . TGTGCCAGCAGTGGACAGGGGGGGCCCACAGATACGCAGTATTTT CASSGQGGPTDTQYF
. 16 TRBJ2-3 TRBV5-1 . TGCGCCAGCAGCTTGGATGGGTGGGGAAGCACAGATACGCAGTATTTT CASSLDGWGSTDTQYF
TRBD2 17 TRBJ2-1 TRBV9 many TGTGCCAGCAGCGTGCTAACAGCGGGAGGTATCGCCAATGAGCAGTTCTTC CASSVLTAGGIANEQFF
TRBD1 15 TRBJ1-3 TRBV19 many TGTGCCAGTACCACCCTCGGGACAGGAGGAAACACCATATATTTT CASTTLGTGGNTIYF
. 14 TRBJ2-2 TRBV6-2/TRBV6-3 many TGTGCCAGCAGTTACTCCTCGGCCGCCCGGGAGCTGTTTTTT CASSYSSAARELFF
TRBD1 16 TRBJ2-1 TRBV5-1 many TGCGCCAGCAGCTTGGCCTTAAGACAGGGGTACAATGAGCAGTTCTTC CASSLALRQGYNEQFF
. 15 TRBJ2-3 TRBV24-1 . TGTGCCACCAGTGCTAGAGGGACTAGCACAGATACGCAGTATTTT CATSARGTSTDTQYF
. 13 TRBJ1-6 TRBV5-6 . TGTGCCAGCAGCGGCCGGGGGTCTTCACCCCTCCACTTT CASSGRGSSPLHF
TRBD1 18 TRBJ2-1 TRBV11-1 . TGTGCCAGCAGCTCCGGACCCTGGACAGGAGAGTTTTACAATGAGCAGTTCTTC CASSSGPWTGEFYNEQFF
. 13 TRBJ2-1 TRBV2 many TGTGCCGGTGATTTGGGAGGAGGGAATGAGCAGTTCTTC CAGDLGGGNEQFF
. 12 TRBJ2-7 TRBV5-1 . TGCGCTAGCAGCTTTGAAGGATGGGAGCACTACTTC CASSFEGWEHYF
TRBD1 15 TRBJ1-4 TRBV3-1 many TGTGCCAGCAGCCAGCTGGACAGGAATAATGAAAAACTGTTTTTT CASSQLDRNNEKLFF
. 14 TRBJ2-1 TRBV12-3/TRBV12-4 many TGTGCCAGCAGCCGCGGGACAGCTAACAATGAGCAGTTCTTC CASSRGTANNEQFF
TRBD2 15 TRBJ2-7 TRBV5-5 . TGTGCCAGCAGCTCCGGACTAGCGGGAGGAGGCGAGCAGTACTTC CASSSGLAGGGEQYF
. 13 TRBJ2-7 TRBV29-1 many TGCAGCGTTGAGGGCGGGCCCCCCTACGAGCAGTACTTC CSVEGGPPYEQYF
. 11 TRBJ2-7 TRBV20-1 many TGCAGTGCTACCGAAAGTTACGAGCAGTACTTC CSATESYEQYF
. 14 TRBJ1-2 TRBV11-2 . TGTGCCAGCAGCACCCAAGGAGGGACCTATGGTTACACCTTC CASSTQGGTYGYTF
TRBD1 17 TRBJ2-5 TRBV9 . TGTGCCAGCAGCGTAGGTGGACAGGTACACACCGGGGAGACCCAGTACTTC CASSVGGQVHTGETQYF
TRBD1 14 TRBJ1-5 TRBV12-5 many TGTGCTAGTGCCTCGGGACAGGGCAATCAGCCCCAGCATTTT CASASGQGNQPQHF
TRBD1 14 TRBJ2-5 TRBV6-5 many TGTGCCAGCAACGAAAGGGACAGGGTTGAGACCCAGTACTTC CASNERDRVETQYF